This T cell receptor beta chain originates from a study of T cell responses to AZD1222 COVID-19 vaccine. At the level of the study: Analysis merged second doses at about 4 or about 12 weeks. Notes on the study in general: Among the donors, most were white British and more were female, and clonal diversity was possibly underestimated. Breadth and depth of Spike-specific TCRs rose after two AZD1222 doses. The study reported that nearly half of spike-specific TCRs target unmutated variant regions.

Notes on this clone: The antigen is undetermined.

TCRdb's copy holds only in-frame clones and misses some; the assay was immunoSEQ multiplex PCR. The sample lists roughly 120,000 clones, approximately 86% seen once, with approximately 10% in the top ten. Germline lookup yields CDR1 MDHEN and CDR2 SYDVKM. The CDR3 is 15 residues long. The V segment lost 3 bases and the J segment 7 bases; nucleotides outside the gene matches: 5. This clonotype was obtained from an adult in good health. This sample comprised peripheral blood, obtained on day 0 of AZD1222 vaccination. J is TRBJ1-4 and V is TRBV28, with 10 bases aligning to TRBD1. The DNA for the CDR3 is TGTGCCAGCAGTTTTCCGGGACAGGGGCGTGAAAAACTGTTTTTT. Translation gives CASSFPGQGREKLFF.